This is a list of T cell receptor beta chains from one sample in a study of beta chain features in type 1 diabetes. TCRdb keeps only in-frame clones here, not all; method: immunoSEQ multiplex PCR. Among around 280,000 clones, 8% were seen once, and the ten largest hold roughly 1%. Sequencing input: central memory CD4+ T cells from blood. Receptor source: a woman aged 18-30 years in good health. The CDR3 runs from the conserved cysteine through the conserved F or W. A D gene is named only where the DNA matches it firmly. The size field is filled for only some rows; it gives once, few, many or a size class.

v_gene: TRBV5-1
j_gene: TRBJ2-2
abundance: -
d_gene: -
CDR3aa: CASSPRVTGELFF
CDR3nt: TGCGCCAGCAGCCCGAGGGTCACCGGGGAGCTGTTTTTT

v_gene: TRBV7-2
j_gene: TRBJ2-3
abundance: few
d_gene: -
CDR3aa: CASSLFSNQDTQYF
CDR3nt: TGTGCCAGCAGCCTCTTCTCAAATCAGGATACGCAGTATTTT

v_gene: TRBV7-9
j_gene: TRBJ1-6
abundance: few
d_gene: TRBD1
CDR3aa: CASSPSTGSSGTLHF
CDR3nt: TGTGCCAGCAGCCCATCGACAGGGTCCTCTGGAACCCTCCACTTT

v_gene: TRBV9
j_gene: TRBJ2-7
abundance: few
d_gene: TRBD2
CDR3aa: CASRRLAGISYEQYF
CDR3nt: TGTGCCAGCAGGAGGCTAGCGGGGATCTCCTACGAGCAGTACTTC

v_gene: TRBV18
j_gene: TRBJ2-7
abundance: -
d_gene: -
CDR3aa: CASSKSGGRVEQYF
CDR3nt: TGTGCCAGCTCCAAGTCGGGGGGCCGGGTCGAGCAGTACTTC

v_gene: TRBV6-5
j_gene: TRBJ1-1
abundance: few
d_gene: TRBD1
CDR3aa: CASKKGQGQAFF
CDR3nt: TGTGCCAGCAAAAAAGGACAGGGACAAGCTTTCTTT

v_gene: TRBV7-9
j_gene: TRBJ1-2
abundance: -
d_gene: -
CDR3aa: CASSLASQGTGYTF
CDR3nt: TGTGCCAGCAGCTTAGCGAGTCAAGGGACCGGCTACACCTTC

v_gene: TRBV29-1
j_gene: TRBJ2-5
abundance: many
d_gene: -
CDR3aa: CSVELGGNRETQYF
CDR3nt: TGCAGCGTTGAACTGGGCGGGAATCGGGAGACCCAGTACTTC

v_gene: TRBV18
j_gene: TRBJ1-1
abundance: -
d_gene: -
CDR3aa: CASSPNRFEAFF
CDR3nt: TGTGCCAGCTCACCAAATAGATTTGAAGCTTTCTTT

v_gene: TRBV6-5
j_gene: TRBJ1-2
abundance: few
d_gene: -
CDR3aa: CASSSGLDGYTF
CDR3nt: TGTGCCAGCAGTTCAGGGTTGGATGGCTACACCTTC

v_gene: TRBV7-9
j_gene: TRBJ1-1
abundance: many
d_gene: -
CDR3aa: CASSLELAGTSEAFF
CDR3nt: TGTGCCAGCAGCTTAGAACTGGCAGGGACGTCTGAAGCTTTCTTT

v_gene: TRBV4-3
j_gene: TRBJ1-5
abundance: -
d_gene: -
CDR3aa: CASSLRVGQPQHF
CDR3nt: TGCGCCAGCAGCCTCAGGGTTGGGCAGCCCCAGCATTTT

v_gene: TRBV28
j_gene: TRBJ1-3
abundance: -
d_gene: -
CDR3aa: CASSLMGTGNTIYF
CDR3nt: TGTGCCAGCAGTTTAATGGGAACTGGAAACACCATATATTTT

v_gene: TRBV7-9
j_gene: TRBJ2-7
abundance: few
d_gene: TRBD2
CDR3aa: CASSVRTSETFPYEQYF
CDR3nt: TGTGCCAGCAGCGTGCGGACTAGCGAGACCTTCCCCTACGAGCAGTACTTC

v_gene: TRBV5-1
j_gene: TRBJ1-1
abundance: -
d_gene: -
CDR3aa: CASSVGVGNTEAFF
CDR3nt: TGCGCCAGCAGCGTCGGCGTCGGAAACACTGAAGCTTTCTTT

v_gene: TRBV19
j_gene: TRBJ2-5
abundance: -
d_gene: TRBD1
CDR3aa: CASRDRFPQETQYF
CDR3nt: TGTGCCAGCAGGGACAGATTCCCCCAAGAGACCCAGTACTTC

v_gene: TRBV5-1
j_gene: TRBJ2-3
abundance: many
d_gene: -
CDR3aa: CATRLGTDTQYF
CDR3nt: TGCGCCACCCGTCTGGGGACAGATACGCAGTATTTT

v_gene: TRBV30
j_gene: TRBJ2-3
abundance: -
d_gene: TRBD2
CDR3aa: CAWTGDLAGGTDTQYF
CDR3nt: TGTGCCTGGACCGGGGATTTAGCGGGAGGGACAGATACGCAGTATTTT

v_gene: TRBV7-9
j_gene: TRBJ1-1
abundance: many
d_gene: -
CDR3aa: CASSPAGGSLNTEAFF
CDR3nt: TGTGCCAGCAGCCCAGCCGGGGGCAGCTTGAACACTGAAGCTTTCTTT

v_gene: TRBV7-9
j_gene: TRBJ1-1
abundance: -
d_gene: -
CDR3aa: CASSPPSFYGVQEDTEAFF
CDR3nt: TGTGCCAGCAGCCCCCCGTCGTTCTACGGGGTTCAGGAAGACACTGAAGCTTTCTTT

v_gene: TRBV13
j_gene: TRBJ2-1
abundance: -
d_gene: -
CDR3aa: CASSDRGYNEQFF
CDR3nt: TGTGCCAGCAGCGACAGAGGGTACAATGAGCAGTTCTTC

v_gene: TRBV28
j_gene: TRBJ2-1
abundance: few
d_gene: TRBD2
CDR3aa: CASSLPGTSVYNEQFF
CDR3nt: TGTGCCAGCAGTTTACCCGGGACTAGCGTGTACAATGAGCAGTTCTTC

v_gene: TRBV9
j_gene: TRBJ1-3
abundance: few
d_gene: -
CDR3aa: CASSIDSFSSGNTIYF
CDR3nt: TGTGCCAGCAGTATTGACTCATTCTCCTCTGGAAACACCATATATTTT

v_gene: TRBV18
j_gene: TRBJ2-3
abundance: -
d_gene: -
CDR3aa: CASSPSGLPTDTQYF
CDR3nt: TGTGCCAGCTCACCCTCCGGGCTACCCACAGATACGCAGTATTTT

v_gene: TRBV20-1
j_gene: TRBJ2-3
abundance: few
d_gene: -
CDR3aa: CSAERTDTQYF
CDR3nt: TGCAGTGCCGAGCGGACAGATACGCAGTATTTT

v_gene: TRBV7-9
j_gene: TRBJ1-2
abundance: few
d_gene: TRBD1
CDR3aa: CASSPGRDRLRGSSGYTF
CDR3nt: TGTGCCAGCAGCCCAGGCCGGGACAGGTTAAGGGGTAGTTCTGGCTACACCTTC

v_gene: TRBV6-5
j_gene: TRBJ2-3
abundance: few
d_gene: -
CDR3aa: CASSLGDVAGNTQYF
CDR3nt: TGTGCCAGCAGCCTTGGGGACGTGGCGGGAAATACGCAGTATTTT

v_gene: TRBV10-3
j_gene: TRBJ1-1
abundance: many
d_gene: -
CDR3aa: CAISESGAEAFF
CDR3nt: TGTGCCATCAGTGAGTCGGGGGCTGAAGCTTTCTTT

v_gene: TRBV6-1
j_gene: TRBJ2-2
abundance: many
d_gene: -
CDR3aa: CAVHGGSGTGELFF
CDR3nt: TGTGCCGTCCATGGGGGATCGGGCACCGGGGAGCTGTTTTTT

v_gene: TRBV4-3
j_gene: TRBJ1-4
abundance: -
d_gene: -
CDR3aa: CASRDRSEADEKLFF
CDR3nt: TGCGCCAGCAGAGACCGAAGTGAGGCGGATGAAAAACTGTTTTTT

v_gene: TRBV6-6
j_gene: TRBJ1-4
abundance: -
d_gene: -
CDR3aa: CASSYGRWVEKLFF
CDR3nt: TGTGCCAGCAGTTACGGGCGCTGGGTTGAAAAACTGTTTTTT

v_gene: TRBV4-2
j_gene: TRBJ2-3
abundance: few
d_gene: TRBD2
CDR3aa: CASSQVGGGRAADTQYF
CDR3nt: TGTGCCAGCAGCCAAGTAGGCGGCGGGAGGGCCGCAGATACGCAGTATTTT